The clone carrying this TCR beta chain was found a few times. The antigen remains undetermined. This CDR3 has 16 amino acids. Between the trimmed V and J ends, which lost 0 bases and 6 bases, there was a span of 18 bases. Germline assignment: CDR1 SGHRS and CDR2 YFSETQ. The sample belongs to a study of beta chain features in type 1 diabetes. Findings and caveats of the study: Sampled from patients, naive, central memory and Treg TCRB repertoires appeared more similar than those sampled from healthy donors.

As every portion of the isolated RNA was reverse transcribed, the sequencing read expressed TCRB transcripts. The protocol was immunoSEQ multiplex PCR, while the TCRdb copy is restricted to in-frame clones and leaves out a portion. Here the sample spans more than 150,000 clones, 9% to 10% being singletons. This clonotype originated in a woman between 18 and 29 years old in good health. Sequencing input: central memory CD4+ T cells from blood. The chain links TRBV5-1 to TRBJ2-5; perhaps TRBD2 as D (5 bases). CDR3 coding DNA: TGCGCCAGCAGCTTGGAAACTAGTGGGAGTCTGAAGACCCAGTACTTC. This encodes CASSLETSGSLKTQYF.